The 21 T cell receptor beta chains presented below share a single source sample, sequenced in a study of blood T cell repertoires in COVID-19. The table came from immunoSEQ multiplex PCR; TCRdb's copy has only in-frame clones and leaves some out. The repertoire has about 71,000 clones, about 80% of them found once; the top ten carry 28%. The specimen sequenced was peripheral blood. The receptors shown here come from a man between 65 and 80 years old with acute or convalescent COVID-19.

The V call is TRBV11-2, the J call TRBJ1-3, with D tentatively TRBD1 (5 bases). V lost 6 bases and J 0 bases, leaving 15 bases between the germline ends. The germline gives CDR1 SGHAT, CDR2 FQNNGV. This CDR3 is 16 amino acids long. This CDR3 reads CASRERTDISGNTIYF. Here the CDR3 DNA reads TGTGCCAGCAGGGAGAGAACGGACATCTCTGGAAACACCATATATTTT.

The chain is built from TRBV19 and TRBJ2-3; weak D call: TRBD2 (5 bases). Germline V gene data show CDR1 as LNHDA and CDR2 as SQIVND (reference sequence). With 3 bases removed from V and 2 bases from J, the gap between germline ends came to 9 bases. The CDR3 has 14 residues. CDR3 in DNA: TGTGCCAGTAGTATGGGAGAGCCCACAGATACGCAGTATTTT. This translates into CASSMGEPTDTQYF.

This clone was detected once. The chain combines TRBV6-5 with TRBJ1-4, with D possibly TRBD1 on 5 matching bases. With 0 bases removed from V and 3 bases from J, the gap between germline ends came to 8 bases. In germline, CDR1 is MNHEY, CDR2 SVGAGI. The length of the CDR3 is 15 residues. CDR3 DNA sequence: TGTGCCAGCAGTTACTCCGGGGGTTCTAATGAAAAACTGTTTTTT. This codes for CASSYSGGSNEKLFF.

The J gene is TRBJ1-2, the V gene TRBV5-1; 7 bases match TRBD1. With 4 bases clipped from V and 4 bases from J, the junction kept 13 bases outside the gene matches. Germline-derived CDR1 and CDR2 are SGHRS and YFSETQ. The CDR3 sequence is 16 residues long. In nucleotides, the CDR3 is TGCGCCAGCAGCCCTGGGCGGAGGGGGCGTAGCTATGGCTACACCTTC. It codes for CASSPGRRGRSYGYTF.

This clone was detected ten times or more. The chain recombines TRBV4-1 with TRBJ2-1, with 7 bases aligning to TRBD1. Germline CDR1 is MGHRA and CDR2 is YSYEKL. The CDR3 totals 13 residues. V was pared by 8 bases and J by 4 bases, with 5 bases of the junction left unmatched. The CDR3 region has the DNA TGCGCCAGCGCCCGGGACAGTTACAATGAGCAGTTCTTC. This codes for CASARDSYNEQFF.

V gene TRBV2 combines with J gene TRBJ2-5, with 8 bases that match TRBD2. The J segment lost 4 bases and the V segment lost 6 bases, leaving 7 bases of the junction unmatched. Germline CDR1 SNHLY, CDR2 FYNNEI. This CDR3 spans 14 amino acids. The CDR3: CASSEREFRETQYF. The CDR3 nucleotides are TGTGCCAGCAGCGAGCGGGAGTTCAGAGAGACCCAGTACTTC.

This clone was picked up a small number of times. This chain uses TRBV6-1 with TRBJ2-2, with D maybe TRBD1 (6 bases). Germline V gene lookup returns CDR1 MNHNS and CDR2 SASEGT. This CDR3 has 15 amino acids. Trimming removed 0 bases from V and 5 bases from J, with 10 bases in between. In DNA, the CDR3 is TGTGCCAGCAGTGAAGCGGGCAGGGGAACCGGGGAGCTGTTTTTT. It specifies CASSEAGRGTGELFF.

The chain uses TRBV29-1 and TRBJ2-5, with D perhaps TRBD2 (5 bases). Germline V gene data show CDR1 as SQVTM and CDR2 as ANQGSEA. The CDR3 is 14 amino acids. Trimming cost V 5 bases and J 0 bases, with 13 bases left between them. The CDR3, as DNA: TGCAGCGTTAGACTACAGTGGTACCAAGAGACCCAGTACTTC. It specifies CSVRLQWYQETQYF.

The chain is built from TRBV14 and TRBJ2-1; 7 nucleotides line up with TRBD1. Looked up from germline, CDR1 is SGHDN and CDR2 is FVKESK. The V and J ends lost 5 bases and 0 bases, in that order; junction bases with no gene match: 10. This CDR3 has 17 amino acids. The CDR3 DNA follows: TGTGCCAGCAGCTTACCCCGGGACAGAAGCTCCTACAATGAGCAGTTCTTC. This codes for CASSLPRDRSSYNEQFF.

V is TRBV4-1 and J is TRBJ2-7; TRBD2 matches at 10 bases. This CDR3 comprises 16 residues. The V gene end was trimmed by 0 bases and the J gene end by 3 bases; junction bases not matched to a gene: 5. Germline lookup yields CDR1 MGHRA and CDR2 YSYEKL. The CDR3 DNA reads TGCGCCAGCAGCCAAGATAGAGCGGGAGGGCGCTACGAGCAGTACTTC. Protein product: CASSQDRAGGRYEQYF.

This chain uses TRBV9 with TRBJ2-1; weak D call: TRBD2 (6 bases). The CDR3 extends over 14 amino acids. The V gene's germline CDR1 is SGDLS and CDR2 YYNGEE. V dropped 0 bases and J dropped 6 bases, with 10 bases sitting between them. The CDR3 here is CASSVEASVNEQFF. The CDR3 DNA is TGTGCCAGCAGCGTAGAAGCTAGCGTCAATGAGCAGTTCTTC.

The chain couples TRBV3-1 (or the pseudogene TRBV3-2) to TRBJ2-5, with 7 bases fitting TRBD2. After removal of 0 bases from V and 2 bases from J, the junction contained 6 bases not matched to a gene. CDR1 and CDR2 from the germline V gene are LGHDT and YNNKEL (reference sequence). This CDR3 contains 16 residues. CDR3 nucleotide sequence: TGTGCCAGCAGCCAAGATCCCGGGGGAGGGCAAGAGACCCAGTACTTC. This gives the protein CASSQDPGGGQETQYF.

The rearrangement uses TRBV6-5 and TRBJ1-6; the D is unclear. Germline V gene data show CDR1 as MNHEY and CDR2 as SVGAGI. The length of the CDR3 is 15 residues. V lost 2 bases to trimming and J lost 6 bases, with 11 bases between them. CDR3 in DNA: TGTGCCAGCAGTTACGCCCCAGAGGGTAATTCACCCCTCCACTTT. Its protein product is CASSYAPEGNSPLHF.

The V and J genes are TRBV2 and TRBJ1-1; D remains ambiguous. The CDR3 is 13 amino acids. V was cut by 7 bases and J by 5 bases, with 14 bases left in between. In germline, CDR1 is SNHLY, CDR2 FYNNEI. CDR3 protein: CASTGPGRTEAFF. The CDR3 DNA follows: TGTGCCAGCACCGGCCCCGGGAGGACTGAAGCTTTCTTT.

The chain carries TRBV19 and TRBJ2-3; possibly TRBD2 for D (6 bases). With 5 bases removed from V and 1 base from J, the gap between germline ends came to 13 bases. There are 15 residues in the CDR3. Germline CDR1 is LNHDA and CDR2 is SQIVND (reference sequence). The CDR3 DNA reads as TGTGCCAGTAGTCAAGGACTAAGCCGCACAGATACGCAGTATTTT. This codes for CASSQGLSRTDTQYF.

The gene calls are TRBV3-1 (or the pseudogene TRBV3-2) and TRBJ2-2; D is uncertain. This CDR3 has 12 residues. Per germline, CDR1 LGHDT and CDR2 YNNKEL (reference sequence). V gave up 3 bases and J gave up 5 bases, with 4 bases separating them. This CDR3 reads CASSHETGELFF. CDR3 bases: TGTGCCAGCAGCCATGAGACCGGGGAGCTGTTTTTT.

The chain uses TRBV5-6 and TRBJ2-7; the D gene is possibly TRBD1 (6 bases). The V end lost 3 bases, the J end lost 4 bases, and 14 bases lay between the germline ends. This CDR3 is built from 14 residues. CDR1 and CDR2 (germline): SGHDT, YYEEEE. The CDR3 protein is CASSSTGTPYEQYF. CDR3 DNA: TGTGCCAGCAGCTCCACCGGGACACCATACGAGCAGTACTTC.

As DNA, the CDR3 is TGTGCCAGTAGTACCCCCGGGGGGAGCTCCTACGAGCAGTACTTC. Translating it yields CASSTPGGSSYEQYF. The gene calls are TRBV19 and TRBJ2-7; 7 positions agree with TRBD2. V shed 4 bases and J 0 bases; nucleotides not matched to a gene: 6. Germline CDR1 LNHDA, CDR2 SQIVND (reference sequence). The CDR3 consists of 15 residues.

The V and J genes are TRBV11-3 and TRBJ2-5; 7 bases are shared with TRBD2. Germline V gene lookup returns CDR1 SGHNT and CDR2 YENEEA. The CDR3 totals 13 residues. V shed 3 bases and J 5 bases; nucleotides not matched to a gene: 3. Here the CDR3 reads CASSFRGGETQYF. CDR3 sequence (DNA): TGTGCCAGCAGCTTTAGGGGAGGGGAGACCCAGTACTTC. Filled out from reference TRBV11-3 and TRBJ2-5, the complete variable domain reads EAGVVQSPRYKIIEKKQPVAFWCNPISGHNTLYWYLQNLGQGPELLIRYENEEAVDDSQLPKDRFSAERLKGVDSTLKIQPAELGDSAVYLCASSFRGGETQYFGPGTRLLVL.

In this sample, this clone turned up once. This sequence joins TRBV7-7 and TRBJ2-1, with 10 bases aligning to TRBD1. V gave up 3 bases and J gave up 9 bases; unmatched junction bases: 8. This CDR3 region has 15 residues. Looked up from germline, CDR1 is SSHAT and CDR2 is FNYEAQ (reference sequence). The CDR3 loop reads CASSLDRGYDSEQFF. DNA of the CDR3: TGTGCCAGCAGCTTGGACAGGGGGTATGACAGTGAGCAGTTCTTC.

This clone was counted only a few times. This chain links TRBV18 with TRBJ2-2; D call uncertain. The CDR3 has 12 amino acids. V lost 5 bases to trimming and J lost 3 bases, with 4 bases between them. Germline CDR1 is KGHSH and CDR2 is LQKENI. The CDR3 loop reads CASSRDTGELFF. CDR3 nucleotides: TGTGCCAGCTCAAGAGACACCGGGGAGCTGTTTTTT.